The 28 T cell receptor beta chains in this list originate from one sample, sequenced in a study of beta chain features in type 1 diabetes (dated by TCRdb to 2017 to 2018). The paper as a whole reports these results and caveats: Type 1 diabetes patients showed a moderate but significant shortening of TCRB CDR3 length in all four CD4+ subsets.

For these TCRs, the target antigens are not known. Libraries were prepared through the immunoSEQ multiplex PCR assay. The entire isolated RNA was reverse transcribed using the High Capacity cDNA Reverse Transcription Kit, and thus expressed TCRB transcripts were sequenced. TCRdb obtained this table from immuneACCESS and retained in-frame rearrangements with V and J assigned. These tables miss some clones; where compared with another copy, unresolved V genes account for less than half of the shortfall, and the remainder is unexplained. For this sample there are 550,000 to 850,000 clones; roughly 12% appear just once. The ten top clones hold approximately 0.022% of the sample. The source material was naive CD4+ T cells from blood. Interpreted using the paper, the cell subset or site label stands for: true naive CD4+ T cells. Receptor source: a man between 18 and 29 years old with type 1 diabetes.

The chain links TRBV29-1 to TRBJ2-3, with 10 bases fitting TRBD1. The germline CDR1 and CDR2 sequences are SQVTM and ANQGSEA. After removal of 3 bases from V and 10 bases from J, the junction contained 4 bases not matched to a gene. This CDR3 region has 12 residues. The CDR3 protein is CSVEGTGEAQYF. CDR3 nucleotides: TGCAGCGTTGAGGGGACAGGGGAGGCGCAGTATTTT.

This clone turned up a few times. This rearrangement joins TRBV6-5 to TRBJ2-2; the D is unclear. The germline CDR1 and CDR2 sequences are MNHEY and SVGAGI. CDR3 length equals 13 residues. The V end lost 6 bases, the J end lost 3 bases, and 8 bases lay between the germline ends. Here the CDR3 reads CASSPVYTGELFF. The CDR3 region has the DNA TGTGCCAGCAGCCCCGTATACACCGGGGAGCTGTTTTTT.

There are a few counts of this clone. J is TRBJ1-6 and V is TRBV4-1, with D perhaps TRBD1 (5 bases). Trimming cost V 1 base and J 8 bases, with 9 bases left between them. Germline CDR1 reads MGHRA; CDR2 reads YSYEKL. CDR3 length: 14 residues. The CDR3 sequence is CASSQAGRDSPLHF. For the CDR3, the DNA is TGCGCCAGCAGCCAAGCAGGGCGCGATTCACCCCTCCACTTT.

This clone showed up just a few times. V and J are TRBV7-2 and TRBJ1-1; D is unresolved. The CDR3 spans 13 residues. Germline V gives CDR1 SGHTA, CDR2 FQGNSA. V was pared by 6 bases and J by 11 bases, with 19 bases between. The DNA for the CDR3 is TGTGCCAGCAGACCTCACCCTTCACGCTTGGCTTTCTTT. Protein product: CASRPHPSRLAFF. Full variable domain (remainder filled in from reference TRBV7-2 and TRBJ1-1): GAGVSQSPSNKVTEKGKDVELRCDPISGHTALYWYRQSLGQGLEFLIYFQGNSAPDKSGLPSDRFSAERTGGSVSTLTIQRTQQEDSAVYLCASRPHPSRLAFFGQGTRLTVV.

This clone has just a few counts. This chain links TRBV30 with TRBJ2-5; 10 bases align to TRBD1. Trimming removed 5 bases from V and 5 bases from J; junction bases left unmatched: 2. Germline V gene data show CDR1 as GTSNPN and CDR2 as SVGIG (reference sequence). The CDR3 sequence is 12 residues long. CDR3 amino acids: CAWDRGRETQYF. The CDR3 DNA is TGTGCCTGGGACAGGGGGCGGGAGACCCAGTACTTC.

This chain's CDR3 is CASSLDRVFSSPLHF. CDR3 in DNA: TGTGCCAGCAGTTTGGACAGGGTTTTTAGTTCACCCCTCCACTTT. J is TRBJ1-6 and V is TRBV27; 8 bases line up with TRBD1. Germline V gives CDR1 MNHEY, CDR2 SMNVEV (reference sequence). CDR3 length: 15 amino acids. The V and J ends lost 3 bases and 9 bases, in that order; junction bases with no gene match: 7.

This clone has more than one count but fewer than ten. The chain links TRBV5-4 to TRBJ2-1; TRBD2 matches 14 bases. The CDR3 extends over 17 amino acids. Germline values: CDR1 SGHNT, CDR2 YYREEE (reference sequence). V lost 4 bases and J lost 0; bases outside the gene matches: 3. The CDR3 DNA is TGTGCCAGCAGCGGCGGGACTAGCGGGGGCTCCTACAATGAGCAGTTCTTC. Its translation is CASSGGTSGGSYNEQFF.

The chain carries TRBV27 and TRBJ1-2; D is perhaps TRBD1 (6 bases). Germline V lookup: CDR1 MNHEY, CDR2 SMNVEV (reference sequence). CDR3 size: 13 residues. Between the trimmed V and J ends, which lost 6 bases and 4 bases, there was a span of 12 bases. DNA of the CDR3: TGTGCCAGCAGATCGACAGGTTCCTATGGCTACACCTTC. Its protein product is CASRSTGSYGYTF.

CDR3 nucleotide sequence: TGTGCCAGTTCAGTCTACAATGAGCAGTTCTTC. This sequence encodes CASSVYNEQFF. The V call is TRBV19, the J call TRBJ2-1; D unresolved. Trimming took 8 bases from V and 3 from J, leaving 5 bases between them. CDR1 is LNHDA, CDR2 SQIVND, per germline (reference sequence). The CDR3 has 11 residues.

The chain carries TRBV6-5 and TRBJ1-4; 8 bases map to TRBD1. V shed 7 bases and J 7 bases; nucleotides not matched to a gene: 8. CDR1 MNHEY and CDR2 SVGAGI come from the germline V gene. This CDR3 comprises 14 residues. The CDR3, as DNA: TGTGCCAGCACTCGGACAGGGTTCGCTGAAAAACTGTTTTTT. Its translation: CASTRTGFAEKLFF.

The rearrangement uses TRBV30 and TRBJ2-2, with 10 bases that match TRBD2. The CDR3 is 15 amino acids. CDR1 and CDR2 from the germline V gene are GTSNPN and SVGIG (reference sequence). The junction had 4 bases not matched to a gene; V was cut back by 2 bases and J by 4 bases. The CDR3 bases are TGTGCCTGGAGTAAGCGGGGGGGCCGCACCGGGGAGCTGTTTTTT. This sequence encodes CAWSKRGGRTGELFF. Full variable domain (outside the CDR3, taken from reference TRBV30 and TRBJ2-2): SQTIHQWPATLVQPVGSPLSLECTVEGTSNPNLYWYRQAAGRGLQLLFYSVGIGQISSEVPQNLSASRPQDRQFILSSKKLLLSDSGFYLCAWSKRGGRTGELFFGEGSRLTVL.

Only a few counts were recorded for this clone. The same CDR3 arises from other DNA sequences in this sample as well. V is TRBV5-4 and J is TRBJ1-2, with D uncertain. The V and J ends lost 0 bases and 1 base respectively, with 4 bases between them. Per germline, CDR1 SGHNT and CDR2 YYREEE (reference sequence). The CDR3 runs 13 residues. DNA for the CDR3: TGTGCCAGCAGCTTGGACAGTAACTATGGCTACACCTTC. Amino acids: CASSLDSNYGYTF.

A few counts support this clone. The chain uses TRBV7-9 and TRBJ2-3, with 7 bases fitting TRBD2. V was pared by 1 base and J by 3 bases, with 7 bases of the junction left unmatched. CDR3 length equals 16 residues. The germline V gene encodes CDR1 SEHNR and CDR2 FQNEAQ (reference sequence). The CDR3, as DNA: TGTGCCAGCAGCTTAGGGGTCCAGCGGGGTACAGATACGCAGTATTTT. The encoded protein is CASSLGVQRGTDTQYF.

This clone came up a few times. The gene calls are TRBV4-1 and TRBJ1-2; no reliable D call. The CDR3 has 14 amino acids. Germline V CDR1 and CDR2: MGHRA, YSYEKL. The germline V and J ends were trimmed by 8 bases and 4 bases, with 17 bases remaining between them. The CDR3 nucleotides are TGCGCCAGCTACGGTCCGGGCCTGGGCTATGGCTACACCTTC. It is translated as CASYGPGLGYGYTF.

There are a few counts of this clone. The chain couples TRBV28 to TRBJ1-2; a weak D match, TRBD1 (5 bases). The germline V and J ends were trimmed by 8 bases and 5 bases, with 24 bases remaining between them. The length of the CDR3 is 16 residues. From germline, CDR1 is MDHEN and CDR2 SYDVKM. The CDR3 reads CASLPNGALVLYGYTF. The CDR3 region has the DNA TGTGCCAGCCTGCCGAATGGGGCCCTGGTTCTGTATGGCTACACCTTC.

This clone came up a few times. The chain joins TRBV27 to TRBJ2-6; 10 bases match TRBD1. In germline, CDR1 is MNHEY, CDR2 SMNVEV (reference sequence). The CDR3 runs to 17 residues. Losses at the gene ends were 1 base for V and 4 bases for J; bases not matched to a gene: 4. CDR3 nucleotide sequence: TGTGCCAGCAGTTTATTGACAGGGGGCGCCGGGGCCAACGTCCTGACTTTC. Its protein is CASSLLTGGAGANVLTF.

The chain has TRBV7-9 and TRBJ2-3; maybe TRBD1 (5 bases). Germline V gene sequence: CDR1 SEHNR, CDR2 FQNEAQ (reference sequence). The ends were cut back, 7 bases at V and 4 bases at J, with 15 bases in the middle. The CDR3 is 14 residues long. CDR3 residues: CASTHGAVPDTQYF. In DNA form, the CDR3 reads TGTGCCAGCACCCATGGGGCAGTCCCAGATACGCAGTATTTT.

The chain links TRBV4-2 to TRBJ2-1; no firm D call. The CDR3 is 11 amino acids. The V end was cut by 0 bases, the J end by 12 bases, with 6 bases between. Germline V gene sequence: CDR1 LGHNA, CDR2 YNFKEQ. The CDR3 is CASSQEERQFF. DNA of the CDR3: TGTGCCAGCAGCCAAGAGGAGCGGCAGTTCTTC.

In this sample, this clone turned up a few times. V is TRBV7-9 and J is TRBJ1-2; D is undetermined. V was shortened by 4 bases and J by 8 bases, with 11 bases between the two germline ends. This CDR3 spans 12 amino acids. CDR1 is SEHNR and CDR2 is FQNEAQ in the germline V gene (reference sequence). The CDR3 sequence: CASSSRESGYTF. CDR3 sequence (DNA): TGTGCCAGCAGCTCCCGGGAGAGCGGCTACACCTTC.

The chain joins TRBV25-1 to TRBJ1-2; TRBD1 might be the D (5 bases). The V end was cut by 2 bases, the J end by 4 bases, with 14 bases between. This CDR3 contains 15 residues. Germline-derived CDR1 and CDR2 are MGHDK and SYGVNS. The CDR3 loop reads CASSEVGENLYGYTF. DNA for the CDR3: TGTGCCAGCAGTGAAGTAGGGGAAAACCTCTATGGCTACACCTTC.

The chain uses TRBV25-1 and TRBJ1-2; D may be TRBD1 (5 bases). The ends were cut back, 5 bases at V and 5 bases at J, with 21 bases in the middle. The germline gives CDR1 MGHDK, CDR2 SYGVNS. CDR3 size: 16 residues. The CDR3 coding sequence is TGTGCCAGCAGTAACGGGGGTAGTGGCAGCGGGTATGGCTACACCTTC. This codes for CASSNGGSGSGYGYTF.

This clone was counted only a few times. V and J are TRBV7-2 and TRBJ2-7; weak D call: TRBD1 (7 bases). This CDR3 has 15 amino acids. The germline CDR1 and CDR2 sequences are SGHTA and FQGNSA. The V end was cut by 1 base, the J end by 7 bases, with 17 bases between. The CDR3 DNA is TGTGCCAGCAGCTTAGTTGCGGGACAGCCTGGGGAGCAGTACTTC. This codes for CASSLVAGQPGEQYF.

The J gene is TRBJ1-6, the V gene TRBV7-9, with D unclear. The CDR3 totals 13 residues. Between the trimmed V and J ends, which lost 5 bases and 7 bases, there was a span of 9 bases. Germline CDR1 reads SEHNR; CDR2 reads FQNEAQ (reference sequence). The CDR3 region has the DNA TGTGCCAGCAGCCAACGGGAGAATTCACCCCTCCACTTT. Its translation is CASSQRENSPLHF.

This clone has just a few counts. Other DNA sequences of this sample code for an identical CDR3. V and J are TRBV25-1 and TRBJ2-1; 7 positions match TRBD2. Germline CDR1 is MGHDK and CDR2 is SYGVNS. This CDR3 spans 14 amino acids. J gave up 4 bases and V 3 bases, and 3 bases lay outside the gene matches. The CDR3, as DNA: TGTGCCAGCAGTGAGGGGGGGGTTTACAATGAGCAGTTCTTC. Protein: CASSEGGVYNEQFF.

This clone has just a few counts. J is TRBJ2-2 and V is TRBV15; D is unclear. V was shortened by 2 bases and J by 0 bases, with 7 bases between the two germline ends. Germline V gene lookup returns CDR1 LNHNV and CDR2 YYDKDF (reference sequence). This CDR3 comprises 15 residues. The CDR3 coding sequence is TGTGCCACCAGCAGAAGCGCGGCGAACACCGGGGAGCTGTTTTTT. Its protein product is CATSRSAANTGELFF.

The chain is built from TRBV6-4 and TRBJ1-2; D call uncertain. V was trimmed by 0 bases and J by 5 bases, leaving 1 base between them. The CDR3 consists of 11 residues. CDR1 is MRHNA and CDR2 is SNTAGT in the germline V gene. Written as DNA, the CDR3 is TGTGCCAGCAGTGACTCATATGGCTACACCTTC. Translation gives CASSDSYGYTF.

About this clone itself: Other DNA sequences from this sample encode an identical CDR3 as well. Written as DNA, the CDR3 is TGCAGTGCAAGACGGGAGACCCAGTACTTC. Amino acids: CSARRETQYF. The V gene is TRBV20-1, the J gene TRBJ2-5, with no clear D. CDR1 and CDR2 from the germline V gene are DFQATT and SNEGSKA (reference sequence). This CDR3 has 10 amino acids. Trimming shortened V by 6 bases and J by 5 bases, and 7 bases separated the two germline ends.

The CDR3 bases are TGTGCCAGCAGTGAATCCACAGGGGGCGCCTACGAGCAGTACTTC. Translating it yields CASSESTGGAYEQYF. The chain links TRBV25-1 to TRBJ2-7; 9 nucleotides match TRBD1. The CDR3 loop spans 15 amino acids. The germline CDR1 and CDR2 sequences are MGHDK and SYGVNS. The trim removed 1 base at V and 2 bases at J, leaving 3 bases unmatched.